This TCR beta chain came from a study of tumor-infiltrating lymphocytes in primary liver carcinoma. The CDR3 spans 14 residues. Trimming stripped 8 bases from V and 0 bases from J, with 15 bases between. From germline, CDR1 is GTSNPN and CDR2 SVGIG (reference sequence). Scientists recovered RNA and DNA together from roughly 18-30 mg of unsorted bulk tissue. To note about this clonotype: Its antigen is not known. Because it lacks the conserved phenylalanine or tryptophan at the end, this CDR3 is likely a read error.

General observations from the study: The study found a significantly higher top-250-clone fraction in tumors than in blood (p = 0.039).

Making TCR beta cDNA involved roughly 500 ng total RNA and a constant-region primer. ARM-PCR, slightly modified, supplied the TCR beta libraries through three nested multiplex PCR rounds. Researchers ran the first two PCR rounds for ten to eleven cycles each with TRBV1-TRBV30 forward primers and a C-beta reverse primer. TCRdb used MiXCR to reprocess the multiplex PCR reads, holding one entry per CDR3 protein. This table has tens of thousands of distinct CDR3 sequences, 71% appearing once. This chain links TRBV30 with TRBJ2-3; D gene unclear. This clonotype originated in a man in his forties with primary liver carcinoma and hepatitis B virus infection. Sequenced sample: liver tumor tissue from sampling region 4. Subset given: tumor region T4, right-lateral pole. As DNA, the CDR3 is TGTGCCCGAGTCGGGCCCAGTAGCACAGATACGCAGTATTCT. Protein sequence: CARVGPSSTDTQYS.